This TCR beta chain was captured by sequencing in a study of blood T cell repertoires in COVID-19. At the level of the study: Sites across the United States, Italy and Spain contributed samples from acute and convalescent COVID-19. T cells, B-cell-depleted T cells, or PBMCs provided the cDNA or gDNA that served as material.

V lost 5 bases and J lost 6, with 23 bases in between. CDR3 length: 16 residues. Germline assignment: CDR1 SGHNT and CDR2 YENEEA. In the original workflow: For nucleated cells, counts were estimated from reference gene primer amplification. Data came from immunoSEQ multiplex PCR; TCRdb stores just in-frame clones and leaves some out. Clone size and V and J calls were adopted from that table, with D and trimming inferred from the DNA. The table records approximately 63,000 clones, 91% of them present only once. The sequencing input was peripheral blood. The clonotype comes from a human donor in a cohort sampled during active COVID-19. The gene calls are TRBV11-3 and TRBJ2-7, with D possibly TRBD2 on 5 matching bases. The CDR3 protein is CASSPRFGFGVREQYF. The CDR3 DNA is TGTGCCAGCAGCCCCCGCTTCGGGTTCGGGGTGCGCGAGCAGTACTTC.